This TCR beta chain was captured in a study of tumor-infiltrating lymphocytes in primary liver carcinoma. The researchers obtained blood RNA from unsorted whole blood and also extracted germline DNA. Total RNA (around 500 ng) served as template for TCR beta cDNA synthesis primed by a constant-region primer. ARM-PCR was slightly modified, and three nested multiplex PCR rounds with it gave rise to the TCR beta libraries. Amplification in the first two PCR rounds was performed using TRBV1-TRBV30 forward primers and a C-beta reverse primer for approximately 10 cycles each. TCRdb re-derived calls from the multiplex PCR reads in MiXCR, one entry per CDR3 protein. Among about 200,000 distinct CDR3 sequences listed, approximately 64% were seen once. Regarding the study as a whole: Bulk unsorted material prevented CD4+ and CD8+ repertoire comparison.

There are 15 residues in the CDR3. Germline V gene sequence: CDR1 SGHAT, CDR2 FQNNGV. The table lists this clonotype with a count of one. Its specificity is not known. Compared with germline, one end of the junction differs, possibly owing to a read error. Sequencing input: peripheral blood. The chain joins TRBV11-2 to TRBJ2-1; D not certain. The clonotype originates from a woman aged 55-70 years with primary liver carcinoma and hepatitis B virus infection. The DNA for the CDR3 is TGTGCCAGCTGCTTGAGACTGGCGATGGGCAATGAGCAGTTCTTC. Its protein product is CASCLRLAMGNEQFF.